The following is a TCR beta chain sequence with its context. CDR3 size: 13 residues. Per germline, CDR1 SGHRS and CDR2 YFSETQ. With V trimmed by 4 bases and J by 7 bases, 5 bases remained unmatched. This entry belongs to a study of blood T cell repertoires in COVID-19. Authors' methods: Reference gene primer amplification in the assay estimated nucleated cell counts. Some clones are missing from TCRdb's copy, which holds only in-frame ones; the method was immunoSEQ multiplex PCR. V, J and clone size are taken as reported in that table, and D and trimming were inferred from the DNA itself. The sample consists of approximately 200,000 clones, 87% of them appearing once.

Material for sequencing was PBMCs or T cells enriched from blood (not recorded which). The receptor comes from a man aged 30 to 45 who had recovered from COVID-19. The chain is built from TRBV5-1 and TRBJ1-1; 9 positions match TRBD1. The CDR3 region is CASSLRDRDEAFF. In DNA, the CDR3 is TGCGCCAGCAGCCTGCGGGACAGGGATGAAGCTTTCTTT.